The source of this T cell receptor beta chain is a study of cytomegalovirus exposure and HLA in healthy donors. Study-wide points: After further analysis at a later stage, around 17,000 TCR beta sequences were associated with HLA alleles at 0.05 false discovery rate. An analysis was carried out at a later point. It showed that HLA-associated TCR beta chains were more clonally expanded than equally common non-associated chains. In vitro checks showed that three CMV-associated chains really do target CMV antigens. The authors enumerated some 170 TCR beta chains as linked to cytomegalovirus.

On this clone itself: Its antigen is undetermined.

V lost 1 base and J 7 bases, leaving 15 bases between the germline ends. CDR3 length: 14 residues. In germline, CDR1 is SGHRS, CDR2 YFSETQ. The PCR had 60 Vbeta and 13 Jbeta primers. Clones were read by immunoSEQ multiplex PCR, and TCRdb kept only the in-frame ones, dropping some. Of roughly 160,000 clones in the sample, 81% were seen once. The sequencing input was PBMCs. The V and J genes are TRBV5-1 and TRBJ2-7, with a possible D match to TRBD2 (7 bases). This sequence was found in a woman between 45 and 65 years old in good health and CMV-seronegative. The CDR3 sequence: CASSLKGGLGEQYF. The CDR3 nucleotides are TGCGCCAGCAGCTTGAAGGGGGGGCTGGGAGAGCAGTACTTC.